The source of this TCR beta chain is a study of cytomegalovirus exposure and HLA in healthy donors. Study-level information: Some 80 million unique TCR sequences came from HLA-typed donors in an early release.

Study results and caveats: Follow-up analysis found HLA locus-dependent TCR association rates, highest for DRB1 and lowest for HLA-C. Sequence variants that were highly shared formed a cluster that was likely a sequencing artifact. An analysis that was carried out later associated some 17,000 TCR beta sequences with HLA alleles at 0.05 false discovery rate.

Researchers ran the PCR with 60 Vbeta and 13 Jbeta primers. Data came from immunoSEQ multiplex PCR; TCRdb stores just in-frame clones and leaves some out. Of 99,000 or so clones in the sample, 65% to 80% were seen once. Germline V CDR1 and CDR2: SNHLY, FYNNEI. V shed 2 bases and J shed 0 bases, with 8 bases lying between them. This CDR3 is built from 15 residues. This clone has only a few counts. Its antigen is as yet unknown. The V gene is TRBV2, the J gene TRBJ2-1; perhaps TRBD1 as D (5 bases). The specimen sequenced was PBMCs. The TCR sequence derives from a man aged 55 to 70 in good health and CMV-seropositive. The CDR3 DNA follows: TGTGCCAGCAGTGAATTGCAGGGCTCCTACAATGAGCAGTTCTTC. Amino acids: CASSELQGSYNEQFF.